This T cell receptor (beta chain) derives from a study of neurological immune-mediated disorders. Notes on the study in general: It was HTLV-1-associated myelopathy that showed the most TCR clonal expansion, while multiple sclerosis showed the least, falling below healthy controls.

Time point meaning: longitudinal time-point 3. This clonotype was observed many times. What it binds is not known. Synthesis of cDNA used 5'RACE (with 10-nucleotide random UMIs). Whenever a sequencing run was performed, it yielded over 170 million TCR-beta sequences from 15-18 subjects. In TCRdb, the 5' RACE reads were re-called with MiXCR into one record per CDR3 protein. The sample yields roughly 45,000 distinct CDR3 sequences, approximately 13% seen once. V was pared by 4 bases and J by 0 bases, with 8 bases of the junction left unmatched. The CDR3 runs to 17 residues. Germline CDR1 reads KGHDR; CDR2 reads SFDVKD.

The source material was PBMCs. V and J are TRBV24-1 and TRBJ1-5, with 7 bases lining up with TRBD1. The receptor was derived from a man aged 30-40 years in good health. This chain's CDR3 is CATSDTGTADSNQPQHF. The CDR3 DNA is TGTGCCACCAGTGACACCGGGACAGCGGATAGCAATCAGCCCCAGCATTTT.